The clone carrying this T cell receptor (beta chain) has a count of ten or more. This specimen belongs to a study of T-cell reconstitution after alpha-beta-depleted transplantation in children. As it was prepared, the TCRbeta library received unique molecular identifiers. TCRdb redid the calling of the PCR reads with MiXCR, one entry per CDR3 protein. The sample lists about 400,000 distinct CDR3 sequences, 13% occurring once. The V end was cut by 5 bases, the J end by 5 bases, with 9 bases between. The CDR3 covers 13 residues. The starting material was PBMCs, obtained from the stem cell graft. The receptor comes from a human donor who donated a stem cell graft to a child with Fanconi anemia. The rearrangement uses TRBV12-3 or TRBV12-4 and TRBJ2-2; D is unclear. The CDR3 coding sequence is TGTGCCAGCAGTCATCAGTGGACCGGGGAGCTGTTTTTT. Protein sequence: CASSHQWTGELFF.